This T cell receptor (beta chain) came from a study of cytomegalovirus exposure and HLA in healthy donors. On the study more broadly: The approximately 600 first-cohort repertoires shared a platform with the 120 or so validation repertoires, as reported in a later analysis. General observations from the study: The CMV antigen specificity of a few CMV-associated chains was confirmed through in vitro analysis. 150 to 200 TCR beta chains were listed as cytomegalovirus-associated.

The assay was immunoSEQ multiplex PCR, and TCRdb's table has in-frame clones only and misses some. This table has about 160,000 clones, about nine tenths appearing once. The donors were part of the validation cohort of 120 subjects. That cohort was separate from the first cohort, which comprised about 730 subjects. Comments on this clone: Its antigen remains unknown.

V gave up 3 bases and J gave up 1 base, with 10 bases separating them. The CDR3 has 14 amino acids. Germline loops: CDR1 SEHNR, CDR2 FQNEAQ (reference sequence). The sequence was collected from a man younger than 30 in good health and CMV-seropositive. V usage is TRBV7-9 and J usage is TRBJ2-7; the D gene is possibly TRBD2 (6 bases). The sample comprised PBMCs. DNA for the CDR3: TGTGCCAGCAGCTTGAATAGCGGTTCCTACGAGCAGTACTTC. This encodes CASSLNSGSYEQYF.